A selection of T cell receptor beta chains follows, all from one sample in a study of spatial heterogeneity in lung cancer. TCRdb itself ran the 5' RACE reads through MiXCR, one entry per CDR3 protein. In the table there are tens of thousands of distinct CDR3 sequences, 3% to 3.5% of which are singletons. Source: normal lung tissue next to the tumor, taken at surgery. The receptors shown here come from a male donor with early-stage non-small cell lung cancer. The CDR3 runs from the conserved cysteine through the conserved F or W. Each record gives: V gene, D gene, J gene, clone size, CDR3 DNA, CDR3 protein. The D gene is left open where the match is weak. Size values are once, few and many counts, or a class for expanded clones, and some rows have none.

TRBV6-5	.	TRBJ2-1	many	TGTGCCAGCAGGGACCGTGGAATAGCGGAGACTGGCAATGAGCAGTTCTTC	CASRDRGIAETGNEQFF
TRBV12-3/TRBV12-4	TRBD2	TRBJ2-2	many	TGTGCCAGCAGGGGCAGCGGGGGGGCAAACGGGGAGCTGTTTTTT	CASRGSGGANGELFF
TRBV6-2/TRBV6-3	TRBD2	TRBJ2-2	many	TGTGCCAGCAGTCGGACTAGCGGGGGCACCGGGGAGCTGTTTTTT	CASSRTSGGTGELFF
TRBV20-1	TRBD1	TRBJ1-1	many	TGCAGTGCTAGACACAGGGGAGGTGAAGCTTTCTTT	CSARHRGGEAFF
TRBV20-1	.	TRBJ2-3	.	TGCAGTGCTAGAGGGCCCGGTGCGGAGGCGCAGTATTTT	CSARGPGAEAQYF
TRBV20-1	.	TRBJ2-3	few	TGCAGTGCTAGATCGTCTAGCCAATCCACAGATACGCAGTATTTT	CSARSSSQSTDTQYF
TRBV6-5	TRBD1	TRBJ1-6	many	TGTGCCAGCAGGCGACAGGGGATAGGTTCACCCCTCCACTTT	CASRRQGIGSPLHF
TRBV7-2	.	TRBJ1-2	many	TGTGCCAGCAGCTTATTATTCGGTTCGATCGGCTACACCTTC	CASSLLFGSIGYTF
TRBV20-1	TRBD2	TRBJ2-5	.	TGCAGTGCTAGTACGGGAGGGCAAGAGACCCAGTACTTC	CSASTGGQETQYF
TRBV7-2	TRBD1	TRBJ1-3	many	TGTGCCAGCAGCCTTCAGACAGGGGGAAACACCATATATTTT	CASSLQTGGNTIYF
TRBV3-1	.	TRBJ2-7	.	TGTGCCAGCAGCCAAGTCCTTTCATCTCTCGAGCAGTACTTC	CASSQVLSSLEQYF
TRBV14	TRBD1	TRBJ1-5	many	TGTGCCAGCAGCCAAGATCTGGGGACAGGGGGCAATCAGCCCCAGCATTTT	CASSQDLGTGGNQPQHF
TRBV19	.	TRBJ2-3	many	TGTGCCAGTAAGTCCGGTACAGATACGCAGTATTTT	CASKSGTDTQYF
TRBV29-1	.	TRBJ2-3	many	TGCAGCGTTGACGCAGATACGCAGTATTTT	CSVDADTQYF
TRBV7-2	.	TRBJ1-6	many	TGTGCCAGCAGCATCGATACAGGGCGGGACTCACCCCTCCACTTT	CASSIDTGRDSPLHF
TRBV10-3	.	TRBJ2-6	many	TGTGCCATCAACGGGGGATCCTCTGGGGCCAACGTCCTGACTTTC	CAINGGSSGANVLTF
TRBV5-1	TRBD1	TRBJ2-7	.	TGCGCCAGCAGCTCCCGACAGGGGAGCTCCTACGAGCAGTACTTC	CASSSRQGSSYEQYF
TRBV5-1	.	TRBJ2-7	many	TGCGCCAGCAGCTTGGGACTAGAAAACGAGCAGTACTTC	CASSLGLENEQYF
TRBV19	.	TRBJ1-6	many	TGTGCCAGTAGTGCCCTTTTGGGGAAAGATAATTCACCCCTCCACTTT	CASSALLGKDNSPLHF
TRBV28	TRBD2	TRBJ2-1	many	TGTGCCAGCAGCTCGGGACTAGCGGGAGGCTATGAGCAGTTCTTC	CASSSGLAGGYEQFF
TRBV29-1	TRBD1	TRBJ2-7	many	TGCAGCGCTCTGGGACAGCAGACCTACGAGCAGTACTTC	CSALGQQTYEQYF
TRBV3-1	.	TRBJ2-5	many	TGTGCCAGCAGAAAGGGAGTAGAGACCCAGTACTTC	CASRKGVETQYF
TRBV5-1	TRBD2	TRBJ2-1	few	TGCGCCAGCAGCTTTAGCGGGAGTTCCTACAATGAGCAGTTCTTC	CASSFSGSSYNEQFF
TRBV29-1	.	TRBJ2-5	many	TGCAGCGTTGGTAGCCAAAAAGAGACCCAGTACTTC	CSVGSQKETQYF
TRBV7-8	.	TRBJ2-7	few	TGTGCCAGCAGCCGGGACCACTACGAGCAGTACTTC	CASSRDHYEQYF
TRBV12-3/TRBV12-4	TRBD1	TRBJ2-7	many	TGTGCCAGCAGTTTGCAGGGGGTCGAGCAGTACTTC	CASSLQGVEQYF
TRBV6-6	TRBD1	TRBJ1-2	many	TGTGCCAGCAGTTCGGACAGGTCCTATGGCTACACCTTC	CASSSDRSYGYTF
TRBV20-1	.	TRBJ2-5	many	TGCAGTGCTAGAGATTCGGGAGAGACCCAGTACTTC	CSARDSGETQYF
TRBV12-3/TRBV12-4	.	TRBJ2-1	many	TGTGCCAGCAGTCCCTTCAGTGAGCAGTTCTTC	CASSPFSEQFF
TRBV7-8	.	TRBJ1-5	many	TGTGCCAGCAGCTTTGGCCGAGTACAGCCCCAGCATTTT	CASSFGRVQPQHF
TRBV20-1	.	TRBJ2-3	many	TGCAGTGCTAGGTTCAGTCTTAGCACAGATACGCAGTATTTT	CSARFSLSTDTQYF
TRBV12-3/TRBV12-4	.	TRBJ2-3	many	TGTGCCAGCAGTAGACAGAATACGCAGTATTTT	CASSRQNTQYF
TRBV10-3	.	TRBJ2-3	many	TGTGCCATCAGTGCTCAGCTAACTAGCACAGATACGCAGTATTTT	CAISAQLTSTDTQYF
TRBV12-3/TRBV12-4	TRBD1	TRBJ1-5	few	TGTGCCAGCAGGCGACAGGGGAGGAATCAGCCCCAGCATTTT	CASRRQGRNQPQHF
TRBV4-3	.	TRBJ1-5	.	TGCGCCAGCAGCCAAGACTCCTGGCAGCCCCAGCATTTT	CASSQDSWQPQHF
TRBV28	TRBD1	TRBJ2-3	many	TGTGCCAGCAGACCCCCCTTTGGGACAGGGACAGATACGCAGTATTTT	CASRPPFGTGTDTQYF
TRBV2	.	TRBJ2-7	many	TGTGCCAGCAGTCGGACACCGGGACGGACTATGGGCGAGCAGTACTTC	CASSRTPGRTMGEQYF
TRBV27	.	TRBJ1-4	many	TGTGCCAGCAGTTTAATGGCAGGGGAGAGTGAAAAACTGTTTTTT	CASSLMAGESEKLFF
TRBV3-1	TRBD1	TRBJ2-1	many	TGTGCCAGCAGCCAGCATCCGGGACAGTACAATGAGCAGTTCTTC	CASSQHPGQYNEQFF
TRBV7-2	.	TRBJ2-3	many	TGTGCCAGCAGCTTGTGGAGGACCCGTTCCACAGATACGCAGTATTTT	CASSLWRTRSTDTQYF
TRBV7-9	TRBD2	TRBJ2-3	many	TGTGCCAGCTCGCCCGGACTAGCGGGAGCCGCAGATACGCAGTATTTT	CASSPGLAGAADTQYF
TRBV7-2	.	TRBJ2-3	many	TGTGCCAGCAGCCCGGGCCCTAGCACAGATACGCAGTATTTT	CASSPGPSTDTQYF
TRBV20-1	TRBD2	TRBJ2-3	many	TGCAGTGCTAGCGAGGCTAGCGGGGCAGATACGCAGTATTTT	CSASEASGADTQYF
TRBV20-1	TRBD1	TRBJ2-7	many	TGCAGTGTCGGGACAGGGTCCTACGAGCAGTACTTC	CSVGTGSYEQYF
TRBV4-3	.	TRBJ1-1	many	TGCGCCAGCAGCCCTTACACGGACACTGAAGCTTTCTTT	CASSPYTDTEAFF
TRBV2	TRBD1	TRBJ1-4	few	TGTGCCAGCAGCGACAGGGGAGCAACTAATGAAAAACTGTTTTTT	CASSDRGATNEKLFF
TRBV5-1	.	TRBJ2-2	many	TGCGCCAGCAGCCCGCAAGACGCGAACACCGGGGAGCTGTTTTTT	CASSPQDANTGELFF
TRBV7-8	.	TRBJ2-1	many	TGTGCCAGCAGCTTACGGGCAGGGGGGAAGTTCTTC	CASSLRAGGKFF
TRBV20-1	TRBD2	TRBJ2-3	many	TGCAGTGCTACCCAACTAGCGGGAGTAGGGGATACGCAGTATTTT	CSATQLAGVGDTQYF
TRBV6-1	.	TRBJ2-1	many	TGTGCCAGCAGTGAAATTAGGTTAGTCCGCTACAATGAGCAGTTCTTC	CASSEIRLVRYNEQFF
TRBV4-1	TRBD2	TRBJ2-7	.	TGCGCCAGCAGCCAAGGTCCTAGCGGCGTGGAGCAGTACTTC	CASSQGPSGVEQYF
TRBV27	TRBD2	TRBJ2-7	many	TGTGCCAGCAGAACCCCGGCTAGCGGCTCCTACGAGCAGTACTTC	CASRTPASGSYEQYF
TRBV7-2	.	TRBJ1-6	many	TGTGCCAGCAGCTTACGGGCCGATTCACCCCTCCACTTT	CASSLRADSPLHF
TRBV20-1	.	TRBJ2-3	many	TGCAGTGCCGAGCGGACCGTCGGCACAGATACGCAGTATTTT	CSAERTVGTDTQYF
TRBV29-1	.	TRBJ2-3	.	TGCAGCGTTGTGACGCTTCAAGGCACAGATACGCAGTATTTT	CSVVTLQGTDTQYF
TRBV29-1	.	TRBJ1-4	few	TGCAGCGTTCTGGCAGGCGAAGGGAATGAAAAACTGTTTTTT	CSVLAGEGNEKLFF
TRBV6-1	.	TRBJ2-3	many	TGTGCCAGCAACCAGAATCCCACAGGGTACACAGATACGCAGTATTTT	CASNQNPTGYTDTQYF